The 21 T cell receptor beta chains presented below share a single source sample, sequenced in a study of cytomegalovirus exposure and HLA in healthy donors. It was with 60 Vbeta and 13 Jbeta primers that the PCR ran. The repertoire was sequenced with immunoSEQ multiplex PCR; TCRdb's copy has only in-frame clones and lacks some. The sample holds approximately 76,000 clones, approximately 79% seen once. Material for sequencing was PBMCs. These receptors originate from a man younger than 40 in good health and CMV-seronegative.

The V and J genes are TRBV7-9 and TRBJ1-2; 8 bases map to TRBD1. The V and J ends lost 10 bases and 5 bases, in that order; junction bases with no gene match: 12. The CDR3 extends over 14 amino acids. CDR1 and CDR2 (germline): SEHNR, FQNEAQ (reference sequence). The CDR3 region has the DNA TGTGCCACTTCCGGGACAGGCTTTAAGTATGGCTACACCTTC. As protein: CATSGTGFKYGYTF.

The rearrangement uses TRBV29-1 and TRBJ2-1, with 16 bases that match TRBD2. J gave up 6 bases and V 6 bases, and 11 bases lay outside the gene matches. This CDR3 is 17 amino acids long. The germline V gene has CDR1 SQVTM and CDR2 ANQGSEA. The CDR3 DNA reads TGCAGCGTCGCGGGACTAGCGGGAGGGAAACTTCGCAATGAGCAGTTCTTC. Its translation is CSVAGLAGGKLRNEQFF.

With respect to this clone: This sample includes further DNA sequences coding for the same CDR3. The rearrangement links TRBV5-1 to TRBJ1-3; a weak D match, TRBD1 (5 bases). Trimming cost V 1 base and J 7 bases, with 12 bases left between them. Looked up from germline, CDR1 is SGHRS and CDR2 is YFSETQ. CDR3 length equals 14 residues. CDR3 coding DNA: TGCGCCAGCAGCTTGTGGGGCGCGGGGAACACCATATATTTT. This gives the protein CASSLWGAGNTIYF.

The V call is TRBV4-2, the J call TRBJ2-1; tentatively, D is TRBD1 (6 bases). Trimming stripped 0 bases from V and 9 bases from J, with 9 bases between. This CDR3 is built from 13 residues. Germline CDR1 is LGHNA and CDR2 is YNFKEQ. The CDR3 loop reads CASSQDPGVEQFF. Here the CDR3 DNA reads TGTGCCAGCAGCCAAGATCCAGGGGTTGAGCAGTTCTTC.

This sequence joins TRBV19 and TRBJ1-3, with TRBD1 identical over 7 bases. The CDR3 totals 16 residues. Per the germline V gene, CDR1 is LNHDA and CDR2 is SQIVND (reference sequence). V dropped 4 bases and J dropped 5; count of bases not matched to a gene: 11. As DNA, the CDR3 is TGTGCCAGTAGTACTCCGAGACAGGGATTGAGAAACACCATATATTTT. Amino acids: CASSTPRQGLRNTIYF.

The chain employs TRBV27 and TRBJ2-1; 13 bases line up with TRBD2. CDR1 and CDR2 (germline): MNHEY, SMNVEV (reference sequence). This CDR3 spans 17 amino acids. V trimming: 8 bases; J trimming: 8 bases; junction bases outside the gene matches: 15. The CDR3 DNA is TGTGCCAGCTGTGGTTCGAAACTAGCGGGGGGGCGTGATGAGCAGTTCTTC. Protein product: CASCGSKLAGGRDEQFF.

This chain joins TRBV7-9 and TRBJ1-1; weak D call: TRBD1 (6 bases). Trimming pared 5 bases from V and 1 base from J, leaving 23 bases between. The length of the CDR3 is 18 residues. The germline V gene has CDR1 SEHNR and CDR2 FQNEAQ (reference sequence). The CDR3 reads CASSPRPQGLWANTEAFF. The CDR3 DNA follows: TGTGCCAGCAGCCCACGCCCTCAGGGGCTTTGGGCGAACACTGAAGCTTTCTTT.

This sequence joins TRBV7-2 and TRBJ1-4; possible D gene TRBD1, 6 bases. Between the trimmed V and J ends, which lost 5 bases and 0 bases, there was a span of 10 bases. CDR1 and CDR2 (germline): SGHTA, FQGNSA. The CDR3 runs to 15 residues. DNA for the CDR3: TGTGCCAGCAGCGTACAGGGCGCAACTAATGAAAAACTGTTTTTT. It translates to CASSVQGATNEKLFF.

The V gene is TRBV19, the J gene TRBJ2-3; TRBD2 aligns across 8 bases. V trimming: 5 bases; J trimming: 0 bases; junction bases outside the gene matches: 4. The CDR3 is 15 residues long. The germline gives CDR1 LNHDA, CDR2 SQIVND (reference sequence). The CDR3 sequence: CASSSRTSSTDTQYF. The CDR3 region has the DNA TGTGCCAGTAGTTCTCGGACTAGCAGCACAGATACGCAGTATTTT.

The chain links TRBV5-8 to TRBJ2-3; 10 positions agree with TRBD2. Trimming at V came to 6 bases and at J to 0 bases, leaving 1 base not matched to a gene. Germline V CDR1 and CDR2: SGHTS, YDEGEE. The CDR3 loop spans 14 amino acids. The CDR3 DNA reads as TGTGCCAGCAAACTAGCGGGGAGCACAGATACGCAGTATTTT. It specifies CASKLAGSTDTQYF.

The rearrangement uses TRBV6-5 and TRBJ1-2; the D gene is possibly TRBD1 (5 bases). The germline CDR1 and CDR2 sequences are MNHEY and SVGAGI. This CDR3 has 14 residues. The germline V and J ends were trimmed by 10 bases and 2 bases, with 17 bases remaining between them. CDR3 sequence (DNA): TGTGCCAACATAACCAGGGCCCCAAACTATGGCTACACCTTC. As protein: CANITRAPNYGYTF.

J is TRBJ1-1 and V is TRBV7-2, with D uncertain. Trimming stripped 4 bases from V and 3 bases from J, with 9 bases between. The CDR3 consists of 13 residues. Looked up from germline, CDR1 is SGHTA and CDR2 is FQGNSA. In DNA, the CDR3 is TGTGCCAGCAGCTCAACAGTGGACACTGAAGCTTTCTTT. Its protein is CASSSTVDTEAFF. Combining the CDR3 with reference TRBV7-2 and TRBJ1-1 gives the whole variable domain GAGVSQSPSNKVTEKGKDVELRCDPISGHTALYWYRQSLGQGLEFLIYFQGNSAPDKSGLPSDRFSAERTGGSVSTLTIQRTQQEDSAVYLCASSSTVDTEAFFGQGTRLTVV.

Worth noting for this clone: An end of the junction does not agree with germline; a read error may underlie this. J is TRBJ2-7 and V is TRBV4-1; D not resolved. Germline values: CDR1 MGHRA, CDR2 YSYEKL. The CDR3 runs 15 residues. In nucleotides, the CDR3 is TGCCCCAGCAGCCAAGGCCCGCGCCTCTCCTACGAGCAGTACTTC. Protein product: CPSSQGPRLSYEQYF.

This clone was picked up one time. For the CDR3, the DNA is TGTGCCAGCAGGGTCACAGGGGGCAATCAGCCCCAGCATTTT. Translated: CASRVTGGNQPQHF. The V and J genes are TRBV28 and TRBJ1-5, with TRBD1 matching over 7 bases. V was pared by 6 bases and J by 2 bases, with 4 bases of the junction left unmatched. CDR3 length equals 14 residues. Looked up from germline, CDR1 is MDHEN and CDR2 is SYDVKM.

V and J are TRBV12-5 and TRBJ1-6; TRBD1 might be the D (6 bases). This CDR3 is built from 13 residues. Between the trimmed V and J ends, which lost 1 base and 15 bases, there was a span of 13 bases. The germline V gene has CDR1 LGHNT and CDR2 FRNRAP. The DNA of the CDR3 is TGTGCTAGTGGTTTGGACTGGGGGGGCCACCTCCACTTT. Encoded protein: CASGLDWGGHLHF.

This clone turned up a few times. The CDR3 bases are TGTGCCAGCAGCTTAAGATGGACTAGCGGCACAGATACGCAGTATTTT. Protein: CASSLRWTSGTDTQYF. The chain employs TRBV7-9 and TRBJ2-3; 9 bases fit TRBD2. V lost 2 bases to trimming and J lost 1 base; unmatched junction nucleotides: 4. The CDR3 consists of 16 residues. Germline CDR1 is SEHNR and CDR2 is FQNEAQ (reference sequence).

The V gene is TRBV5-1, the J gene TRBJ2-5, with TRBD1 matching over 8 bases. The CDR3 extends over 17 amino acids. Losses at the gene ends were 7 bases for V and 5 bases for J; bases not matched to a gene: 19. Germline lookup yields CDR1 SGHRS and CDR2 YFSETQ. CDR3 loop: CASFRTGTGRVGETQYF. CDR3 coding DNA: TGCGCCAGCTTCAGGACCGGGACAGGCCGCGTTGGGGAGACCCAGTACTTC. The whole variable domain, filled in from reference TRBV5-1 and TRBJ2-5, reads KAGVTQTPRYLIKTRGQQVTLSCSPISGHRSVSWYQQTPGQGLQFLFEYFSETQRNKGNFPGRFSGRQFSNSRSEMNVSTLELGDSALYLCASFRTGTGRVGETQYFGPGTRLLVL.

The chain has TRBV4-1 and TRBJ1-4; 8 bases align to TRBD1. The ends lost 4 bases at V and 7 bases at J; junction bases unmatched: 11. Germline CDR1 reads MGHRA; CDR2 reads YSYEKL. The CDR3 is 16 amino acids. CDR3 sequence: CASSRSTGENVEKLFF. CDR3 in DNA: TGCGCCAGCAGCCGGTCGACAGGGGAAAATGTTGAAAAACTGTTTTTT.

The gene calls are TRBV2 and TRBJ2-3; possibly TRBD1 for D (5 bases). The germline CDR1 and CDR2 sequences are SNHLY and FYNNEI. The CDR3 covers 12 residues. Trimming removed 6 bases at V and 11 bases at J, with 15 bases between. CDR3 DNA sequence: TGTGCCAGCAGAGGGGTAGGGGAAATGCAGTATTTT. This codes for CASRGVGEMQYF.

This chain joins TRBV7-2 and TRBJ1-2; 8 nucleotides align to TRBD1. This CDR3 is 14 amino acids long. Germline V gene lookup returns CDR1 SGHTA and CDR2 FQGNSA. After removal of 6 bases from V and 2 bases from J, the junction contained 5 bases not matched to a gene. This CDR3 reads CASRLQGANYGYTF. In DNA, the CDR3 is TGTGCCAGCAGGCTGCAGGGGGCCAACTATGGCTACACCTTC.

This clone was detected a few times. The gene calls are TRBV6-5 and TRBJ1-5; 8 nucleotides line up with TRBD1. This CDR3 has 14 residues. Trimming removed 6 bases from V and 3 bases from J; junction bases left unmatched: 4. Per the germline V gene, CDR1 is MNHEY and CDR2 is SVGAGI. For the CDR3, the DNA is TGTGCCAGCAGGCCGACAGGGGCCAATCAGCCCCAGCATTTT. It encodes CASRPTGANQPQHF.